Listed below are T cell receptor beta chains from one sample, sequenced in a study of blood T cell repertoires in COVID-19. TCRdb keeps only in-frame clones here, not all; method: immunoSEQ multiplex PCR. The sample lists around 100,000 clones, around 80% occurring once. Sequenced material: peripheral blood. The receptors originated from a man between 65 and 80 years old with active or convalescent COVID-19. The CDR3 runs from the conserved cysteine through the conserved F or W. D genes are given only for firm matches. Only some rows state a clone size, as once, few, many or a class for expanded clones.

v_call	j_call	clone_size	d_call	cdr3_aa
TRBV28	TRBJ1-2	few	TRBD1	CASTIGQGVDGYTF
TRBV9	TRBJ2-3	.	.	CASSVALITDTQYF
TRBV6-5	TRBJ2-7	.	.	CASSYGDNYEQYF
TRBV7-6	TRBJ2-2	once	TRBD2	CASRIGRANTGELFF
TRBV12-3/TRBV12-4	TRBJ2-2	few	.	CASRQGGELFF
TRBV28	TRBJ2-7	.	.	CASRQSRAQMEQYF
TRBV2	TRBJ1-1	.	.	CASNARATEAFF
TRBV6-2/TRBV6-3	TRBJ1-2	once	TRBD1	CASSLDRVEFNYGYTF
TRBV2	TRBJ2-3	once	TRBD2	CASSVPGLAGGRMSTDTQYF
TRBV28	TRBJ2-1	.	.	CASSLSYEQFF
TRBV12-3/TRBV12-4	TRBJ1-1	few	TRBD1	CASSFGQGRAFF
TRBV5-4	TRBJ2-5	.	TRBD2	CASSLGVAGLQETQYF
TRBV5-4	TRBJ1-1	once	TRBD1	CASSYRDRVATEAFF
TRBV5-1	TRBJ2-5	.	TRBD2	CASSLTAGGPPETQYF
TRBV18	TRBJ2-3	.	.	CASSPGLGNTDTQYF
TRBV6-5	TRBJ1-1	.	.	CASHVQMNTEAFF
TRBV14	TRBJ1-2	.	.	CASSLNSLYGYTF
TRBV28	TRBJ2-1	few	.	CASVRENEQFF
TRBV19	TRBJ1-1	.	.	CASSITGLNTEAFF
TRBV6-2/TRBV6-3	TRBJ2-7	once	TRBD1	CASSYSKDRGRAYEQYF
TRBV2	TRBJ2-7	few	.	CASSLRPEQRNEQYF
TRBV3-1/TRBV3-2	TRBJ1-2	.	.	CASSQFQGNYGYTF
TRBV24-1	TRBJ1-2	.	.	CATSDLLGRANYGYTF
TRBV12-3/TRBV12-4	TRBJ1-1	.	.	CASSPDRTSAFF
TRBV3-1/TRBV3-2	TRBJ2-3	once	TRBD2	CASSQVSGRTDTQYF
TRBV27	TRBJ2-7	.	TRBD2	CASSPLRTSGRNEQYF
TRBV5-1	TRBJ1-4	.	TRBD1	CASSLPTGPNEKLFF
TRBV5-6	TRBJ1-6	.	.	CASSLVSGNSPLHF
TRBV5-1	TRBJ1-1	.	.	CASSLYSGAGNMNTEAFF
TRBV5-4	TRBJ2-3	.	.	CASSLDTSSSTDTQYF
TRBV2	TRBJ2-7	.	TRBD2	CASREGGPSYEQYF
TRBV9	TRBJ2-5	.	.	CASSVGVGMETQYF
TRBV24-1	TRBJ2-7	.	.	CATSDRDRAYEQYF
TRBV7-9	TRBJ2-3	once	TRBD1	CASSFGQASDTQYF
TRBV4-1	TRBJ2-2	.	TRBD1	CASSQDRVPGELFF
TRBV6-5	TRBJ2-2	many	.	CASLHTGELFF
TRBV7-3	TRBJ2-2	.	TRBD1	CASTPTGLGTGELFF
TRBV7-3	TRBJ2-2	.	.	CASSLGRATTGELFF
TRBV6-5	TRBJ2-3	.	.	CASSYQAEDTQYF
TRBV30	TRBJ1-2	.	.	CASVRGENGYTF
TRBV6-1	TRBJ1-6	.	.	CASSEALQAGPSPLHF
TRBV3-1/TRBV3-2	TRBJ1-1	.	TRBD1	CASRFAGGTEAFF
TRBV7-9	TRBJ2-7	.	TRBD2	CASSLRGGDEQYF
TRBV7-6	TRBJ2-2	once	.	CASSHRDTNTGELFF
TRBV28	TRBJ1-3	.	.	CASSFGRRSGNTIYF
TRBV9	TRBJ1-6	.	TRBD1	CASSGQGKSPLHF
TRBV3-1/TRBV3-2	TRBJ1-1	few	.	CASSQQRGNTEAFF
TRBV12-5	TRBJ2-7	.	TRBD2	CASATTSGAYEQYF
TRBV10-3	TRBJ2-2	.	.	CAISEGQNTGELFF
TRBV5-4	TRBJ2-5	.	TRBD1	CASSLGRGRETQYF
TRBV5-4	TRBJ1-2	.	.	CASSLEGGYGYTF
TRBV11-3	TRBJ2-3	.	TRBD2	CASSLGGLADTQYF
TRBV10-3	TRBJ2-4	.	.	CAISGQGTNIQYF
TRBV11-3	TRBJ1-1	.	.	CASSAQGLNTEAFF